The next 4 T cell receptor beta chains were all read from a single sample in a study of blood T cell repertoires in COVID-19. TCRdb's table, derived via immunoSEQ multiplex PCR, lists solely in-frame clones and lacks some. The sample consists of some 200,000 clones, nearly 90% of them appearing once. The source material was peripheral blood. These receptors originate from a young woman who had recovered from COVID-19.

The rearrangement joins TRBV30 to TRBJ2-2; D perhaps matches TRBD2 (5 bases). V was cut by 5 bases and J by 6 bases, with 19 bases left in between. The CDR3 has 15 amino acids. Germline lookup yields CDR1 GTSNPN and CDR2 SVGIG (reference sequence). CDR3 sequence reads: CAWYHPTLGAGELFF. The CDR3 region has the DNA TGTGCCTGGTACCACCCTACACTCGGGGCCGGGGAGCTGTTTTTT.

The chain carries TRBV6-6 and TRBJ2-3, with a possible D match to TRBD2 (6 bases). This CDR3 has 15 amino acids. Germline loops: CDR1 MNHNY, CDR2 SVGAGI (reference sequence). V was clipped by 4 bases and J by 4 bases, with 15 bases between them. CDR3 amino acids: CASSFPTSSADTQYF. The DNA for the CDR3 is TGTGCCAGCAGTTTCCCGACTAGTTCGGCAGATACGCAGTATTTT.

CDR3 region: CATSGHDGPGINTGELFF. CDR3 coding DNA: TGTGCCACCAGTGGCCACGATGGCCCAGGAATCAACACCGGGGAGCTGTTTTTT. The J gene is TRBJ2-2, the V gene TRBV24-1, with unresolved D. Germline V gives CDR1 KGHDR, CDR2 SFDVKD. The V end lost 5 bases, the J end lost 2 bases, and 20 bases lay between the germline ends. The CDR3 totals 18 residues.

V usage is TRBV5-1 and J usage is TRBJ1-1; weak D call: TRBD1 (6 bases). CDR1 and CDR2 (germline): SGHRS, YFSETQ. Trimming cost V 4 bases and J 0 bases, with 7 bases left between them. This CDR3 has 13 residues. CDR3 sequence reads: CASSRTVNTEAFF. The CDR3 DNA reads TGCGCCAGCAGCAGGACAGTGAACACTGAAGCTTTCTTT.